Below are 27 T cell receptor beta chains sequenced from a single sample in a study of CD8 T cells in ankylosing spondylitis. One entry per CDR3 protein results from TCRdb running MiXCR on the 5' RACE reads. The repertoire consists of roughly 250,000 distinct CDR3 sequences, with roughly 8.6% occurring once and the leading ten covering around 7%. The material sequenced was blood, either unsorted or a sorted T cell fraction (not recorded which). The receptor source for this set is a male donor with ankylosing spondylitis or in good health (not recorded which).

J is TRBJ2-7 and V is TRBV4-3; D unclear. The CDR3 is 15 residues long. V gave up 1 base and J gave up 5 bases, with 15 bases separating them. Germline V lookup: CDR1 LGHNA, CDR2 YSLEER. CDR3 amino acids: CASSQGGSNIDEQYF. The CDR3 DNA is TGCGCCAGCAGCCAAGGTGGTAGTAATATCGACGAGCAGTACTTC.

There are many counts of this clonotype. V gene TRBV20-1 combines with J gene TRBJ2-1; D may be TRBD2 (6 bases). Germline CDR1 is DFQATT and CDR2 is SNEGSKA (reference sequence). Trimming cost V 5 bases and J 8 bases, with 13 bases left between them. The CDR3 extends over 12 amino acids. DNA for the CDR3: TGCAGTGCTGCGCGGGAAAGTCATGAGCAGTTCTTC. Amino acids: CSAARESHEQFF.

The chain links TRBV10-3 to TRBJ2-1, with TRBD2 matching 13 bases. The V gene end was trimmed by 8 bases and the J gene end by 7 bases; junction bases not matched to a gene: 8. In germline, CDR1 is ENHRY, CDR2 SYGVKD. This CDR3 spans 15 amino acids. The CDR3 DNA follows: TGTGCCATCGGAAAAGAGACTAGCGGGAGGAATGAGCAGTTCTTC. Its protein product is CAIGKETSGRNEQFF.

This clonotype has ten or more counts. This chain joins TRBV11-2 and TRBJ1-1, with D uncertain. Per germline, CDR1 SGHAT and CDR2 FQNNGV. Trimming shortened V by 5 bases and J by 0 bases, and 10 bases separated the two germline ends. This CDR3 spans 14 amino acids. As DNA, the CDR3 is TGTGCCAGCAGCCAGCCCTTCATGAACACTGAAGCTTTCTTT. Protein: CASSQPFMNTEAFF.

In this sample, this clonotype turned up many times. The CDR3: CASRRVASGSSEGNEQFF. The CDR3 DNA is TGTGCCAGCAGAAGGGTGGCTAGCGGGAGTTCTGAGGGAAATGAGCAGTTCTTC. This chain joins TRBV27 and TRBJ2-1; the match to TRBD2 covers 10 bases. Germline V gene sequence: CDR1 MNHEY, CDR2 SMNVEV (reference sequence). There are 18 residues in the CDR3. V dropped 6 bases and J dropped 7; count of bases not matched to a gene: 18.

This clonotype was counted between two and nine times. The chain couples TRBV9 to TRBJ1-1; 11 nucleotides agree with TRBD1. The germline gives CDR1 SGDLS, CDR2 YYNGEE. The J segment lost 5 bases and the V segment lost 4 bases, leaving 7 bases of the junction unmatched. The length of the CDR3 is 15 residues. CDR3 amino acids: CASSSGTGGPTEAFF. The CDR3 nucleotides read TGTGCCAGCAGCTCCGGGACAGGGGGTCCTACTGAAGCTTTCTTT.

This clonotype was seen at least ten times. The chain uses TRBV27 and TRBJ1-3; a weak D match, TRBD1 (5 bases). The germline gives CDR1 MNHEY, CDR2 SMNVEV (reference sequence). The CDR3 has 14 residues. With 6 bases removed from V and 3 bases from J, the gap between germline ends came to 12 bases. The CDR3 DNA follows: TGTGCCAGCAGGGACGGGACCGGTGGAAACACCATATATTTT. Amino acids: CASRDGTGGNTIYF.

This clonotype appeared many times. The V call is TRBV5-5, the J call TRBJ2-7; 9 nucleotides line up with TRBD1. The V gene's germline CDR1 is SGHKS and CDR2 YYEKEE (reference sequence). V shed 4 bases, J shed 5 bases, and the junction held 13 bases outside the gene matches. The CDR3 has 16 amino acids. The CDR3 DNA is TGTGCCAGCAGCGTTCTCTCTCCGGGACAGGGCGACGAGCAGTACTTC. Protein: CASSVLSPGQGDEQYF.

This clonotype appeared a single time. This chain connects TRBV20-1 to TRBJ2-1; TRBD1 aligns across 7 bases. Germline V gene data show CDR1 as DFQATT and CDR2 as SNEGSKA (reference sequence). V shed 6 bases, J shed 0 bases, and the junction held 5 bases outside the gene matches. The CDR3 loop spans 14 amino acids. As DNA, the CDR3 is TGCAGTGCGCGTGGGACAGTCTCCTACAATGAGCAGTTCTTC. Translation gives CSARGTVSYNEQFF.

This clonotype turned up a few times. The V and J genes are TRBV3-1 and TRBJ2-1; the match to TRBD2 covers 11 bases. This CDR3 has 14 amino acids. Unmatched junction bases numbered 6, after V lost 4 bases and J lost 10 bases. Per germline, CDR1 LGHDT and CDR2 YNNKEL (reference sequence). In DNA form, the CDR3 reads TGTGCCAGCAGCCTTCAGGGACTAGCGGACGAGCAGTTCTTC. It yields the protein CASSLQGLADEQFF.

In this sample, this clonotype turned up many times. This rearrangement joins TRBV12-3 or TRBV12-4 to TRBJ1-6, with D possibly being TRBD1 (5 bases). CDR3 size: 17 residues. V lost 3 bases, J lost 5 bases, and 17 bases lay in between. CDR3 coding DNA: TGTGCCAGCAGTTTTAGGGGTTTATGGGAGAATAATTCACCCCTCCACTTT. Amino acids: CASSFRGLWENNSPLHF.

Ten or more counts support this clonotype. The chain joins TRBV7-9 to TRBJ1-1; TRBD1 might be the D (6 bases). Germline CDR1 reads SEHNR; CDR2 reads FQNEAQ (reference sequence). The CDR3 is made up of 13 amino acids. V shed 1 base and J shed 4 bases, with 7 bases lying between them. CDR3 in amino acids: CASSLGGLTEAFF. CDR3 bases: TGTGCCAGCAGCTTAGGGGGGCTCACTGAAGCTTTCTTT.

The V gene is TRBV20-1, the J gene TRBJ2-3; 8 nucleotides match TRBD2. CDR3 length: 16 residues. Looked up from germline, CDR1 is DFQATT and CDR2 is SNEGSKA (reference sequence). The V and J ends lost 6 bases and 2 bases, in that order; junction bases with no gene match: 13. The CDR3: CSATSLSLAATDTQYF. In DNA, the CDR3 is TGCAGTGCCACATCGCTATCACTAGCGGCCACAGATACGCAGTATTTT.

The table lists this clonotype with many counts. The chain has TRBV30 and TRBJ1-1; perhaps TRBD1 as D (6 bases). CDR1 is GTSNPN and CDR2 is SVGIG in the germline V gene (reference sequence). Trimming shortened V by 1 base and J by 7 bases, and 7 bases separated the two germline ends. This CDR3 comprises 11 residues. The CDR3 DNA reads TGTGCCTGGAGTGAACAGGGTGAAGCTTTCTTT. Translation gives CAWSEQGEAFF.

This clonotype was seen only a few times. V is TRBV5-1 and J is TRBJ2-2; 11 bases agree with TRBD1. CDR3 length equals 15 residues. Germline V CDR1 and CDR2: SGHRS, YFSETQ. V was clipped by 4 bases and J by 6 bases; unmatched bases: 5. CDR3 sequence (DNA): TGCGCCAGCAGCCAAGGGACAGGGGGGTCCGGGGAGCTGTTTTTT. Translated, it gives CASSQGTGGSGELFF.

The gene calls are TRBV20-1 and TRBJ2-7; D not resolved. The V and J ends lost 5 bases and 6 bases respectively, with 11 bases between them. Germline V gives CDR1 DFQATT, CDR2 SNEGSKA (reference sequence). This CDR3 is built from 11 residues. CDR3 sequence reads: CSAVATGEQYF. The CDR3 region has the DNA TGCAGTGCTGTGGCTACCGGCGAGCAGTACTTC.

This clonotype appeared many times. The chain couples TRBV5-1 to TRBJ2-2, with 8 bases fitting TRBD1. The CDR3 spans 16 residues. CDR1 and CDR2 from the germline V gene are SGHRS and YFSETQ. The ends lost 3 bases at V and 1 base at J; junction bases unmatched: 5. CDR3 amino acids: CASSSNGQGNTGELFF. CDR3 coding DNA: TGCGCCAGCAGCTCGAATGGACAGGGGAACACCGGGGAGCTGTTTTTT. The complete variable domain, with remaining parts taken from reference TRBV5-1 and TRBJ2-2, reads KAGVTQTPRYLIKTRGQQVTLSCSPISGHRSVSWYQQTPGQGLQFLFEYFSETQRNKGNFPGRFSGRQFSNSRSEMNVSTLELGDSALYLCASSSNGQGNTGELFFGEGSRLTVL.

Turning to this clonotype: A much larger clone is a single base away; this may be a read error. The V call is TRBV7-9, the J call TRBJ2-1; weak D call: TRBD2 (5 bases). Germline values: CDR1 SEHNR, CDR2 FQNEAQ (reference sequence). This CDR3 comprises 12 residues. Between the trimmed V and J ends, which lost 7 bases and 7 bases, there was a span of 11 bases. In DNA, the CDR3 is TGTGCCAGCATCTCGACTATTAATGAGCAGTTCTTC. This encodes CASISTINEQFF.

This clonotype was seen ten or more times. The V call is TRBV12-3 or TRBV12-4, the J call TRBJ2-1, with 13 bases lining up with TRBD2. The CDR3 loop spans 15 amino acids. V was pared by 7 bases and J by 7 bases, with 7 bases of the junction left unmatched. CDR3 residues: CASTGRLAGGNEQFF. For the CDR3, the DNA is TGTGCCAGCACGGGACGACTAGCGGGGGGTAATGAGCAGTTCTTC.

The table lists this clonotype with many counts. This chain connects TRBV5-1 to TRBJ2-7, with 9 bases fitting TRBD2. In germline, CDR1 is SGHRS, CDR2 YFSETQ. This CDR3 has 15 residues. J was trimmed by 1 base and V by 0 bases; bases with no gene match: 2. Written as DNA, the CDR3 is TGCGCCAGCAGCTTGGTCGCGGGAGGGTCCTACGAGCAGTACTTC. It yields the protein CASSLVAGGSYEQYF.

This chain's CDR3 is CASSSPTGAETQYF. The CDR3 coding sequence is TGTGCCAGCAGCTCGCCAACAGGGGCAGAGACCCAGTACTTC. This rearrangement joins TRBV7-2 to TRBJ2-5; 7 positions match TRBD1. Germline V CDR1 and CDR2: SGHTA, FQGNSA. The CDR3 is 14 amino acids. V lost 4 bases, J lost 4 bases, and 6 bases stayed unmatched.

This clonotype showed up many times. This sequence joins TRBV4-3 and TRBJ2-1; 8 bases line up with TRBD2. The V segment lost 0 bases and the J segment 3 bases; nucleotides outside the gene matches: 7. CDR3 length: 17 amino acids. CDR1 LGHNA and CDR2 YSLEER come from the germline V gene. In DNA form, the CDR3 reads TGCGCCAGCAGCCAAGATTTAGGACTAGCCAACTACAATGAGCAGTTCTTC. This encodes CASSQDLGLANYNEQFF.

In this sample, this clonotype turned up many times. This rearrangement joins TRBV2 to TRBJ2-5, with TRBD2 matching over 10 bases. V trimming: 5 bases; J trimming: 2 bases; junction bases outside the gene matches: 8. CDR1 and CDR2 (germline): SNHLY, FYNNEI. CDR3 length equals 16 residues. This CDR3 is CASSWVASGGQETQYF. CDR3 DNA sequence: TGTGCCAGCAGTTGGGTGGCTAGCGGGGGTCAAGAGACCCAGTACTTC.

This clonotype was recorded at least ten times. The chain is built from TRBV25-1 and TRBJ2-3; D is possibly TRBD2 (5 bases). The CDR3 consists of 14 residues. The germline gives CDR1 MGHDK, CDR2 SYGVNS. V was pared by 5 bases and J by 0 bases, with 9 bases between. As DNA, the CDR3 is TGTGCCAGCAGTAGGCCGGGAAGCACAGATACGCAGTATTTT. It encodes CASSRPGSTDTQYF.

The chain carries TRBV12-3 or TRBV12-4 and TRBJ1-1; possible D gene TRBD1, 5 bases. Trimming shortened V by 5 bases and J by 0 bases, and 13 bases separated the two germline ends. The CDR3 is 15 amino acids. CDR3 residues: CASSPRGGLNTEAFF. CDR3 sequence (DNA): TGTGCCAGCAGTCCTCGGGGGGGTTTGAACACTGAAGCTTTCTTT.

V gene TRBV12-3 or TRBV12-4 combines with J gene TRBJ1-3; D is perhaps TRBD1 (6 bases). The CDR3 totals 13 residues. The ends were cut back, 8 bases at V and 7 bases at J, with 15 bases in the middle. This chain's CDR3 is CASGGRGSNTIYF. In DNA form, the CDR3 reads TGTGCCAGCGGGGGGCGGGGGAGTAACACCATATATTTT.

This clonotype was seen at least ten times. V usage is TRBV12-3 or TRBV12-4 and J usage is TRBJ1-2, with D perhaps TRBD1 (6 bases). Trimming removed 3 bases at V and 4 bases at J, with 15 bases between. The CDR3 covers 15 residues. This chain's CDR3 is CASSLQQGTIYGYTF. For the CDR3, the DNA is TGTGCCAGCAGTTTGCAACAGGGAACAATCTATGGCTACACCTTC.